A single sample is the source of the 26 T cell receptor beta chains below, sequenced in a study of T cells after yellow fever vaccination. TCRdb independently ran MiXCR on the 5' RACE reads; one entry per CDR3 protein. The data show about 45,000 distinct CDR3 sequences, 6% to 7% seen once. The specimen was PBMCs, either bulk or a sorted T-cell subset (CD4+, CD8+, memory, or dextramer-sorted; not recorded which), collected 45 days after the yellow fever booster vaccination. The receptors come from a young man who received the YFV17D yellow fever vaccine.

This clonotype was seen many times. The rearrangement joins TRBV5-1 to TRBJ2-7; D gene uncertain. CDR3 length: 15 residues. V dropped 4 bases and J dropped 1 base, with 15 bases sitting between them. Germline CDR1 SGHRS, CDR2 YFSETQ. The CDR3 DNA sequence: TGCGCCAGCAGCGTAGATAGGACCGTTTCCTACGAGCAGTACTTC. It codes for CASSVDRTVSYEQYF.

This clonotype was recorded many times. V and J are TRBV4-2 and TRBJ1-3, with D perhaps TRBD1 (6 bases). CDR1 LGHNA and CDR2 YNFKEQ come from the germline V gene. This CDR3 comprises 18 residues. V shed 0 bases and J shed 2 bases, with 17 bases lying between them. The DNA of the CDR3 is TGTGCCAGCAGCCAAGACGGGACAAGCCGTAGGGCTGGAAACACCATATATTTT. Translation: CASSQDGTSRRAGNTIYF.

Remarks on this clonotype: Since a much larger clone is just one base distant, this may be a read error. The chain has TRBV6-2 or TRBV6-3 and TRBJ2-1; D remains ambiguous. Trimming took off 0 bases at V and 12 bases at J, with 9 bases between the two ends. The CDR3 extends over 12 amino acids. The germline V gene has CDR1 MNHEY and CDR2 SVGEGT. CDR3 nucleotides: TGTGCCAGCAGTTACTCGACTGATGGGCAGTTCTTC. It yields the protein CASSYSTDGQFF.

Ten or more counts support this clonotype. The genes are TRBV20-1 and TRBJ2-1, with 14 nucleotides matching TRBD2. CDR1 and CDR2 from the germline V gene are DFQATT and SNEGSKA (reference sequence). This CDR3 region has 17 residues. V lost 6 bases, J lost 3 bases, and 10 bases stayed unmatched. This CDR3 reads CSAERTSGRMVYNEQFF. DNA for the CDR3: TGCAGTGCCGAAAGGACTAGCGGGAGGATGGTCTACAATGAGCAGTTCTTC.

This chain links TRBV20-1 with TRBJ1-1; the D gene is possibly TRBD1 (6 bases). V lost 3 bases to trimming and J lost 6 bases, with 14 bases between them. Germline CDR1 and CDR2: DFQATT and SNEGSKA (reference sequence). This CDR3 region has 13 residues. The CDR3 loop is CSASKGGYAEAFF. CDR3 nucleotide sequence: TGCAGTGCTAGTAAAGGGGGTTACGCTGAAGCTTTCTTT.

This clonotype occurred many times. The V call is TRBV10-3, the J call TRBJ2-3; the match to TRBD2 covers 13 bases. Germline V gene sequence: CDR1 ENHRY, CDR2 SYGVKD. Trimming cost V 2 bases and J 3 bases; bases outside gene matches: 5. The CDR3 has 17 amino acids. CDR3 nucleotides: TGTGCCATCAGTGAGGGTTGGACTAGCGGGAGAACAGATACGCAGTATTTT. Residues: CAISEGWTSGRTDTQYF.

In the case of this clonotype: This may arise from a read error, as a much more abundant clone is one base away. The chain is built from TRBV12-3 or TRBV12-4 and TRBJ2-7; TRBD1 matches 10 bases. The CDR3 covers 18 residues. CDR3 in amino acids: CACSRRRDRGFSSYEQYF. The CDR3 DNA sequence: TGTGCCTGCAGCAGAAGGAGGGACAGGGGTTTCAGCTCCTACGAGCAGTACTTC.

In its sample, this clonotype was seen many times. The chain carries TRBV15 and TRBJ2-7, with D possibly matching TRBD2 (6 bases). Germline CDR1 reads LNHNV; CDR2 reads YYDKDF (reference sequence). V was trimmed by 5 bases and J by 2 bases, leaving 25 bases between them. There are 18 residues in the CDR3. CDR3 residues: CATSGGIAAKRKTYEQYF. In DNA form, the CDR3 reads TGTGCCACCAGCGGGGGGATAGCGGCCAAAAGGAAGACCTACGAGCAGTACTTC.

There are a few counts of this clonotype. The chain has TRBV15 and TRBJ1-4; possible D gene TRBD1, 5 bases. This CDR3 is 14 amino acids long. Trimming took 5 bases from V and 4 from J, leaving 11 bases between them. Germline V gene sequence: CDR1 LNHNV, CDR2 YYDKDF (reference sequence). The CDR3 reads CATSLVDSNEKLFF. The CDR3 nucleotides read TGTGCCACCAGCCTAGTCGACAGTAATGAAAAACTGTTTTTT.

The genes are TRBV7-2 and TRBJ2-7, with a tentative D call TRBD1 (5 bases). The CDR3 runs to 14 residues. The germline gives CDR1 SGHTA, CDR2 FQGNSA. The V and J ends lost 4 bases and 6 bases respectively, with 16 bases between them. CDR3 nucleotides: TGTGCCAGCAGCTCCCTCGCAGGGAATGGCGAGCAGTACTTC. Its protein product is CASSSLAGNGEQYF.

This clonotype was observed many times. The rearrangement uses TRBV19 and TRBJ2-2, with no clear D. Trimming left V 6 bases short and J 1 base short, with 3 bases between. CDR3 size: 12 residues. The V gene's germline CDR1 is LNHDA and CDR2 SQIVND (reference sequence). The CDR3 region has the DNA TGTGCCAGTAGGGAGAACACCGGGGAGCTGTTTTTT. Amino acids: CASRENTGELFF.

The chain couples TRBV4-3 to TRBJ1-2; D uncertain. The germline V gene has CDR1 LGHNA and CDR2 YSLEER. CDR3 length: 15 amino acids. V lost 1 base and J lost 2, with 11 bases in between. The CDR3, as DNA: TGCGCCAGCAGCCAAGCTTTCCTCGGAAACTATGGCTACACCTTC. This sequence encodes CASSQAFLGNYGYTF.

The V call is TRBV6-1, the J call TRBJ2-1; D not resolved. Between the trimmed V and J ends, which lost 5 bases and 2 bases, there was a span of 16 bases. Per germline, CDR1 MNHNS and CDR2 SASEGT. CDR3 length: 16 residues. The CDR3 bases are TGTGCCAGCAGTCCTGCCTCTGGCGAGCCCTACAATGAGCAGTTCTTC. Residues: CASSPASGEPYNEQFF.

This CDR3 is CASSFNGNTEAFF. CDR3 DNA: TGCGCCAGCAGCTTCAACGGCAACACTGAAGCTTTCTTT. The chain is built from TRBV5-1 and TRBJ1-1; D is uncertain. Germline V gives CDR1 SGHRS, CDR2 YFSETQ. V lost 2 bases and J lost 2, with 7 bases in between. This CDR3 is built from 13 residues.

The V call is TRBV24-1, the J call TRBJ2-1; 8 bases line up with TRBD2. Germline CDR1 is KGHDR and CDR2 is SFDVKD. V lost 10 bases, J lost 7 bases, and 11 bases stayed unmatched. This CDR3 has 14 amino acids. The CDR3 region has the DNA TGTGCCACGGAGACTAGCGTGGCCCCTAATGAGCAGTTCTTC. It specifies CATETSVAPNEQFF.

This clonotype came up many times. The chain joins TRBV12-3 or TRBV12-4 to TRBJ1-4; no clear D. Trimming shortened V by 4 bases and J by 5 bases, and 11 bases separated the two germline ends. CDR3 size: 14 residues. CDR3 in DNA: TGTGCCAGCAGTTCCTCCGGTGGGAATGAAAAACTGTTTTTT. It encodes CASSSSGGNEKLFF.

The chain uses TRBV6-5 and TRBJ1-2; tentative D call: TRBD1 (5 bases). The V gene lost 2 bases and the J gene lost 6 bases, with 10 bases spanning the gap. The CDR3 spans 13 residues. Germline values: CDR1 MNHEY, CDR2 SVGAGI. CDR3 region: CASSYGGINGYTF. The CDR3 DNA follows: TGTGCCAGCAGTTACGGGGGGATTAATGGCTACACCTTC.

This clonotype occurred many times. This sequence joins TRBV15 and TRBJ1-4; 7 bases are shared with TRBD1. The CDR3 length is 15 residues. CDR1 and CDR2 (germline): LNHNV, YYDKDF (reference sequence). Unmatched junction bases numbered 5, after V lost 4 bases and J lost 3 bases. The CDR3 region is CATSNLRGSNEKLFF. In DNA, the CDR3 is TGTGCCACCAGCAACCTCAGGGGGTCTAATGAAAAACTGTTTTTT. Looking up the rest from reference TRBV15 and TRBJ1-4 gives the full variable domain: DAMVIQNPRYQVTQFGKPVTLSCSQTLNHNVMYWYQQKSSQAPKLLFHYYDKDFNNEADTPDNFQSRRPNTSFCFLDIRSPGLGDTAMYLCATSNLRGSNEKLFFGSGTQLSVL.

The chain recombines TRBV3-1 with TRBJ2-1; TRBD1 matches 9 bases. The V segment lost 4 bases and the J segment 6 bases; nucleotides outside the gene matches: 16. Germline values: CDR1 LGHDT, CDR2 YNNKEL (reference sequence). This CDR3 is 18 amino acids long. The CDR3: CASSPSPGTGRGGNEQFF. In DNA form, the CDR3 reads TGTGCCAGCAGCCCAAGTCCCGGGACAGGGAGAGGGGGCAATGAGCAGTTCTTC.

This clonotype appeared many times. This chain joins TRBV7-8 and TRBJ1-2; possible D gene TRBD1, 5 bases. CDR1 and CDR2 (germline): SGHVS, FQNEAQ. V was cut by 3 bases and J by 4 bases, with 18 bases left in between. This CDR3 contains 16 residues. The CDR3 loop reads CASSFPGQGEIYGYTF. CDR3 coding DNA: TGTGCCAGCAGCTTCCCGGGGCAGGGTGAAATCTATGGCTACACCTTC.

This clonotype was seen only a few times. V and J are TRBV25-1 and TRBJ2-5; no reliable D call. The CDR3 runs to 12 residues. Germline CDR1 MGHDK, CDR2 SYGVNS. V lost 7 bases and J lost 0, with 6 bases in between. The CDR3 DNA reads TGTGCCAGCACCGAGAACCAAGAGACCCAGTACTTC. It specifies CASTENQETQYF.

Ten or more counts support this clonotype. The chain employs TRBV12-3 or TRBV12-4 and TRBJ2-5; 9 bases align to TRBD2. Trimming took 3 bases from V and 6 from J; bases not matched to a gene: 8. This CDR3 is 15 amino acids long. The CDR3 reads CASSFGSGGRKTQYF. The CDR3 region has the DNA TGTGCCAGCAGTTTTGGAAGCGGGGGGCGAAAGACCCAGTACTTC.

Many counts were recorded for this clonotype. CDR3 coding DNA: TGCAGTGCTAGAGAACACCGGGACTCGGACAATGAGCAGTTCTTC. It is translated as CSAREHRDSDNEQFF. J is TRBJ2-1 and V is TRBV20-1, with D possibly being TRBD2 (6 bases). Looked up from germline, CDR1 is DFQATT and CDR2 is SNEGSKA (reference sequence). V lost 0 bases and J 5 bases, leaving 14 bases between the germline ends. The CDR3 totals 15 residues.

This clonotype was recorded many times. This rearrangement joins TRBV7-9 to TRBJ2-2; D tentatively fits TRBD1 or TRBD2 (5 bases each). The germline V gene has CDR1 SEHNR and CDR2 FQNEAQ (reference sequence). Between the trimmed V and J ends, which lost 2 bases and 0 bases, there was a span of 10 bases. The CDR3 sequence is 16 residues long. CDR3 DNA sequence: TGTGCCAGCAGCTTAAGGGACCTATCGAACACCGGGGAGCTGTTTTTT. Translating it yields CASSLRDLSNTGELFF.

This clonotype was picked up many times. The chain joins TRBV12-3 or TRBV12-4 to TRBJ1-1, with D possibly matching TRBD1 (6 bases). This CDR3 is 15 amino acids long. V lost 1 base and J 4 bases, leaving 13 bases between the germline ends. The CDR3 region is CASSLGGGGSTEAFF. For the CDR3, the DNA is TGTGCCAGCAGTTTAGGGGGGGGCGGGAGCACTGAAGCTTTCTTT.

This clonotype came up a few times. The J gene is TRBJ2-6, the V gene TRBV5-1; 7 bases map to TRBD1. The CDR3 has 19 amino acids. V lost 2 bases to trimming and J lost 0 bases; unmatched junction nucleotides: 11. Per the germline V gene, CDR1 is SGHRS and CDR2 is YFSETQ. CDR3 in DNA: TGCGCCAGCAGCTTTCAACAGGGGTCGAAAAGCTCTGGGGCCAACGTCCTGACTTTC. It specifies CASSFQQGSKSSGANVLTF.